This TCR beta chain comes out of a study of T-cell memory formation after mild COVID-19. TCRdb analysed the 5' RACE reads with MiXCR anew, one entry per CDR3 protein. In the table there are about 250,000 distinct CDR3 sequences, roughly 18% of which are singletons. V lost 1 base and J lost 2, with 10 bases in between. Germline V CDR1 and CDR2: SGHRS, YFSETQ. The CDR3 totals 15 residues. This clonotype was detected a few times. This TCR derives from a young man who had mild COVID-19 (a few samples of this study predate the infection). Cell type and time point are not known. The gene calls are TRBV5-1 and TRBJ1-5; D gene ambiguous. The sequenced sample consisted of PBMCs or a T cell subset sorted from them (not recorded which). CDR3 sequence reads: CASSLTPAGNQPQHF. In DNA, the CDR3 is TGCGCCAGCAGCTTGACACCGGCGGGCAATCAGCCCCAGCATTTT.